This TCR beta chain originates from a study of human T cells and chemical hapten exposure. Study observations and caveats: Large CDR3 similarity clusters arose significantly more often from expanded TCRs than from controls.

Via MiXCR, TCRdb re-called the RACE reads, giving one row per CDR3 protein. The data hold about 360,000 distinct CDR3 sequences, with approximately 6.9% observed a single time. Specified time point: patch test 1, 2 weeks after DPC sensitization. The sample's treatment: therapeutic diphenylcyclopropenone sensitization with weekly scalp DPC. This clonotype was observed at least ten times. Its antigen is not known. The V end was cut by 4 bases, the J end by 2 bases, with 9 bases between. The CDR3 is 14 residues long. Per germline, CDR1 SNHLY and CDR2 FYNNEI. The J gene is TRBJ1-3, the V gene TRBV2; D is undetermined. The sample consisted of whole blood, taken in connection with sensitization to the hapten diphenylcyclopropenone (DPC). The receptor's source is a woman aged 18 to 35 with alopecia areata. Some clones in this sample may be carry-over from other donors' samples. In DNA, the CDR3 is TGTGCCAGCAGTGGAGAGGTTGCTGGAAACACCATATATTTT. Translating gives CASSGEVAGNTIYF. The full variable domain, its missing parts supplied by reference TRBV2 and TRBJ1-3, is EPEVTQTPSHQVTQMGQEVILRCVPISNHLYFYWYRQILGQKVEFLVSFYNNEISEKSEIFDDQFSVERPDGSNFTLKIRSTKLEDSAMYFCASSGEVAGNTIYFGEGSWLTVV.